The clone carrying this T cell receptor (beta chain) was picked up one time. Repertoires were generated with immunoSEQ multiplex PCR, while TCRdb's copy carries only in-frame clones and drops some. The sample lists around 300,000 clones; roughly 89% were seen once. The data derive from a study of blood T cell repertoires in COVID-19. About the research overall: The cDNA or gDNA used as material had been derived from T cells, B-cell-depleted T cells, or PBMCs.

Looked up from germline, CDR1 is SGDLS and CDR2 is YYNGEE. V gave up 0 bases and J gave up 5 bases, with 14 bases separating them. The CDR3 totals 15 residues. V usage is TRBV9 and J usage is TRBJ2-5; D might be TRBD2 (7 bases). The clonotype originates from a woman aged 35 to 49 who had recovered from COVID-19. The sample taken for sequencing was PBMCs or T cells enriched from blood (not recorded which). The CDR3 region is CASSVDSGEGETQYF. The CDR3, as DNA: TGTGCCAGCAGCGTAGATTCAGGGGAGGGCGAGACCCAGTACTTC. Based on the CDR3 plus reference TRBV9 and TRBJ2-5, the full variable domain is DSGVTQTPKHLITATGQRVTLRCSPRSGDLSVYWYQQSLDQGLQFLIQYYNGEERAKGNILERFSAQQFPDLHSELNLSSLELGDSALYFCASSVDSGEGETQYFGPGTRLLVL.